This paragraph reports one T cell receptor (beta chain). The antigen is not known. These data are taken from a study of long-term antiretroviral therapy in people with HIV. About the research overall: Of all samples, the earliest predate the 2015 immediate-ART recommendation by about a decade.

General observations from the study: Repertoires in HIV (unlike those of controls) had narrower CDR3 length ranges.

There are 14 residues in the CDR3. Germline V CDR1 and CDR2: MNHEY, SMNVEV (reference sequence). V lost 4 bases, J lost 6 bases, and 15 bases lay in between. Samples were assayed with immunoSEQ v3.0 at survey level. The protocol was immunoSEQ multiplex PCR, while the TCRdb copy is restricted to in-frame clones and leaves out a portion. The table includes 48,000 or so clones, roughly 80% detected once. Sequenced material: unsorted PBMCs, taken 0.8 years after starting antiretroviral therapy. The sequence was collected from a woman between 18 and 30 years old with HIV. The chain carries TRBV27 and TRBJ1-1, with D possibly TRBD1 on 5 matching bases. The CDR3 protein is CASSSFRGRPEAFF. The DNA of the CDR3 is TGTGCCAGCAGTTCCTTTCGGGGGAGACCTGAAGCTTTCTTT.